Below, 2 T cell receptor beta chains from the same sample are listed, as sequenced in a study of blood T cell repertoires in COVID-19. Measured with immunoSEQ multiplex PCR; TCRdb has only the in-frame clones, and not every one. This table holds roughly 400,000 clones, roughly nine tenths found once. The sample taken for sequencing was PBMCs or T cells enriched from blood (not recorded which). These TCRs come from a woman in her 30s who had recovered from COVID-19.

This clone showed up just once. The rearrangement uses TRBV7-3 and TRBJ1-1; D gene unclear. The CDR3 extends over 13 amino acids. V was trimmed by 4 bases and J by 0 bases, leaving 6 bases between them. The germline V gene has CDR1 SGHTA and CDR2 FQGTGA. CDR3 loop: CASSSMLNTEAFF. The CDR3 DNA reads TGTGCCAGCAGCTCCATGTTGAACACTGAAGCTTTCTTT.

The chain combines TRBV19 with TRBJ1-3; D gene uncertain. Looked up from germline, CDR1 is LNHDA and CDR2 is SQIVND (reference sequence). This CDR3 spans 15 amino acids. Trimming removed 1 base at V and 0 bases at J, with 7 bases between. CDR3 sequence reads: CASSIGLRSGNTIYF. The CDR3 DNA reads TGTGCCAGTAGTATAGGACTGCGCTCTGGAAACACCATATATTTT.